The 25 T cell receptor beta chains below were found in one sample sequenced in a study of shared clonotypes between healthy human individuals. Measured with immunoSEQ multiplex PCR; TCRdb has only the in-frame clones, and not every one. The data show hundreds of thousands of clones, around 79% seen once. The source material was PBMCs. All receptors come from a woman aged 40 to 50 in good health. Some clones in this sample may be carry-over from other donors' samples.

The chain recombines TRBV5-5 with TRBJ2-1; TRBD2 matches 8 bases. V lost 1 base and J lost 4; bases outside the gene matches: 4. The CDR3 runs to 15 residues. Germline CDR1 reads SGHKS; CDR2 reads YYEKEE (reference sequence). CDR3 sequence reads: CASSLLIAGYNEQFF. As DNA, the CDR3 is TGTGCCAGCAGCTTGTTAATAGCGGGGTACAATGAGCAGTTCTTC.

J is TRBJ2-7 and V is TRBV18, with 12 bases lining up with TRBD2. The CDR3 consists of 16 residues. Germline CDR1 reads KGHSH; CDR2 reads LQKENI. V shed 2 bases and J 4 bases; nucleotides not matched to a gene: 6. CDR3 amino acids: CASSPIRLAGVYEQYF. Written as DNA, the CDR3 is TGTGCCAGCTCACCAATTAGACTAGCGGGAGTGTACGAGCAGTACTTC.

The chain carries TRBV2 and TRBJ2-5; 7 nucleotides match TRBD2. The CDR3 has 13 residues. With 8 bases clipped from V and 2 bases from J, the junction kept 5 bases outside the gene matches. Germline CDR1 reads SNHLY; CDR2 reads FYNNEI. The DNA of the CDR3 is TGTGCCAGCGCGGCGGGACTACAAGAGACCCAGTACTTC. Protein product: CASAAGLQETQYF.

The chain uses TRBV27 and TRBJ2-1; no clear D gene. Germline CDR1 MNHEY, CDR2 SMNVEV (reference sequence). Trimming took off 5 bases at V and 7 bases at J, with 18 bases between the two ends. The CDR3 extends over 15 amino acids. In nucleotides, the CDR3 is TGTGCCAGCAGTCTATACTACCCGCAAGCTAATGAGCAGTTCTTC. Amino acid sequence: CASSLYYPQANEQFF.

The sample holds one count of this clone. Other DNA sequences of this sample code for an identical CDR3. The V call is TRBV27, the J call TRBJ2-7, with D tentatively TRBD2 (6 bases). The germline V gene has CDR1 MNHEY and CDR2 SMNVEV (reference sequence). This CDR3 has 14 residues. Between the trimmed V and J ends, which lost 6 bases and 2 bases, there was a span of 14 bases. CDR3 in DNA: TGTGCCAGCAGCCTGGGGGGACCCACCTACGAGCAGTACTTC. Its translation: CASSLGGPTYEQYF.

The chain recombines TRBV28 with TRBJ2-5; 9 bases are a match to TRBD2. The germline V gene encodes CDR1 MDHEN and CDR2 SYDVKM. Trimming cost V 2 bases and J 1 base; bases outside gene matches: 14. The length of the CDR3 is 19 residues. CDR3 coding DNA: TGTGCCAGCAGTTTAGGGGCCACTCTAGCGGGAAGTCGCCAAGAGACCCAGTACTTC. Translating gives CASSLGATLAGSRQETQYF.

The chain is built from TRBV28 and TRBJ2-1, with D maybe TRBD2 (6 bases). This CDR3 is built from 16 residues. V was clipped by 7 bases and J by 5 bases, with 21 bases between them. Germline V gene sequence: CDR1 MDHEN, CDR2 SYDVKM. The CDR3 spells CASTVWGDGGHNEQFF. The CDR3 bases are TGTGCCAGCACCGTTTGGGGGGACGGCGGACACAATGAGCAGTTCTTC.

The chain links TRBV6-5 to TRBJ2-7; 7 bases match TRBD1. The J segment lost 2 bases and the V segment lost 6 bases, leaving 7 bases of the junction unmatched. Germline CDR1 is MNHEY and CDR2 is SVGAGI. The CDR3 sequence is 14 residues long. CDR3 DNA: TGTGCCAGCAGACCTGGACAGGTCCCCTACGAGCAGTACTTC. Encoded protein: CASRPGQVPYEQYF.

Only a few counts were recorded for this clone. This chain connects TRBV28 to TRBJ1-2; D remains ambiguous. The length of the CDR3 is 13 residues. V lost 6 bases and J 4 bases, leaving 12 bases between the germline ends. Germline-derived CDR1 and CDR2 are MDHEN and SYDVKM. DNA of the CDR3: TGTGCCAGCAGCACCGTAGATTTCTATGGCTACACCTTC. Translating it yields CASSTVDFYGYTF.

The chain carries TRBV10-3 and TRBJ2-5; 11 bases match TRBD2. The CDR3 runs to 15 residues. The V segment lost 4 bases and the J segment 5 bases; nucleotides outside the gene matches: 6. Germline-derived CDR1 and CDR2 are ENHRY and SYGVKD. The CDR3 nucleotides are TGTGCCATCAGTGCCGATACTAGCGGGAGTGAGACCCAGTACTTC. The encoded protein is CAISADTSGSETQYF.

The chain has TRBV15 and TRBJ2-3; 7 bases agree with TRBD2. This CDR3 is built from 17 residues. The V gene end was trimmed by 3 bases and the J gene end by 6 bases; junction bases not matched to a gene: 15. Germline CDR1 is LNHNV and CDR2 is YYDKDF (reference sequence). The CDR3 region has the DNA TGTGCCACCAGCAGTGGGTTTAGTTCGGGAGGACCGGATACGCAGTATTTT. This encodes CATSSGFSSGGPDTQYF. Based on the CDR3 plus reference TRBV15 and TRBJ2-3, the full variable domain is DAMVIQNPRYQVTQFGKPVTLSCSQTLNHNVMYWYQQKSSQAPKLLFHYYDKDFNNEADTPDNFQSRRPNTSFCFLDIRSPGLGDTAMYLCATSSGFSSGGPDTQYFGPGTRLTVL.

The chain employs TRBV30 and TRBJ1-1, with 7 bases fitting TRBD1. The germline V gene has CDR1 GTSNPN and CDR2 SVGIG (reference sequence). The CDR3 spans 14 residues. Trimming at V came to 3 bases and at J to 1 base, leaving 5 bases not matched to a gene. The CDR3 loop is CAWRRDSPNTEAFF. In nucleotides, the CDR3 is TGTGCCTGGAGGAGGGACAGCCCGAACACTGAAGCTTTCTTT.

The rearrangement uses TRBV5-1 and TRBJ2-7, with a possible D match to TRBD2 (6 bases). Trimming pared 4 bases from V and 0 bases from J, leaving 14 bases between. The CDR3 loop spans 15 amino acids. From germline, CDR1 is SGHRS and CDR2 YFSETQ. DNA of the CDR3: TGCGCCAGCAGCCTGGGACTTTCCAGCTCCTACGAGCAGTACTTC. Amino acid sequence: CASSLGLSSSYEQYF.

This clone was observed a single time. This chain connects TRBV4-3 to TRBJ2-7, with 14 bases identical to TRBD2. V trimming: 3 bases; J trimming: 4 bases; junction bases outside the gene matches: 2. Germline CDR1 and CDR2: LGHNA and YSLEER. The CDR3 runs 15 residues. CDR3 sequence: CASSQRTSGRYEQYF. CDR3 DNA: TGCGCCAGCAGCCAGAGGACTAGCGGGAGGTACGAGCAGTACTTC.

The DNA of the CDR3 is TGTGCCAGCAGTTTACCCGCGACAGGGTACGAAAAACTGTTTTTT. Translating gives CASSLPATGYEKLFF. The gene calls are TRBV28 and TRBJ1-4, with 7 bases fitting TRBD1. J lost 8 bases, V lost 2 bases, and 8 bases had no gene match. CDR1 and CDR2 from the germline V gene are MDHEN and SYDVKM. The CDR3 runs to 15 residues.

The chain combines TRBV1 with TRBJ2-2; the table assigns TRBD2, which was not confirmed against the DNA. TRBV1 is given as a pseudogene. The CDR3 covers 11 residues. Here the CDR3 reads CTSEETGELFF. The CDR3, as DNA: TGCACCAGCGAGGAGACCGGGGAGCTGTTTTTT.

The chain uses TRBV2 and TRBJ2-1; 7 bases match TRBD2. The ends lost 4 bases at V and 8 bases at J; junction bases unmatched: 8. The CDR3 has 14 residues. Germline V lookup: CDR1 SNHLY, CDR2 FYNNEI. CDR3 region: CASSGGLRSDEQFF. In nucleotides, the CDR3 is TGTGCCAGCAGTGGGGGACTACGGAGTGATGAGCAGTTCTTC.

The J gene is TRBJ2-5, the V gene TRBV5-1; TRBD1 matches 7 bases. The V gene end was trimmed by 1 base and the J gene end by 4 bases; junction bases not matched to a gene: 10. The CDR3 is 16 residues long. From germline, CDR1 is SGHRS and CDR2 YFSETQ. CDR3 residues: CASSLPTGDGGETQYF. As DNA, the CDR3 is TGCGCCAGCAGCTTGCCCACAGGGGATGGAGGAGAGACCCAGTACTTC.

The rearrangement uses TRBV4-1 and TRBJ2-3; perhaps D is TRBD1 or TRBD2 (5 bases each). V lost 0 bases and J 0 bases, leaving 10 bases between the germline ends. This CDR3 is built from 16 residues. CDR1 is MGHRA, CDR2 YSYEKL, per germline. The CDR3 bases are TGCGCCAGCAGCCAAGAGACGGGACCAAGCACAGATACGCAGTATTTT. This sequence encodes CASSQETGPSTDTQYF.

V usage is TRBV2 and J usage is TRBJ1-1, with 8 bases lining up with TRBD1. The CDR3 extends over 12 amino acids. V trimming: 10 bases; J trimming: 4 bases; junction bases outside the gene matches: 5. In germline, CDR1 is SNHLY, CDR2 FYNNEI. The CDR3 region is CATKDRGTEAFF. The CDR3 DNA sequence: TGTGCCACCAAAGACAGGGGCACTGAAGCTTTCTTT.

This clone has more than one count but fewer than ten. The V call is TRBV2, the J call TRBJ2-7; a weak D match, TRBD1 (6 bases). The V gene lost 7 bases and the J gene lost 3 bases, with 16 bases spanning the gap. The CDR3 runs to 14 residues. The germline V gene has CDR1 SNHLY and CDR2 FYNNEI. CDR3 residues: CASINRDTHYEQYF. The CDR3 DNA follows: TGTGCCAGCATTAACCGGGACACACACTACGAGCAGTACTTC. Filled out from reference TRBV2 and TRBJ2-7, the complete variable domain reads EPEVTQTPSHQVTQMGQEVILRCVPISNHLYFYWYRQILGQKVEFLVSFYNNEISEKSEIFDDQFSVERPDGSNFTLKIRSTKLEDSAMYFCASINRDTHYEQYFGPGTRLTVT.

CDR3 nucleotide sequence: TGTGCCAGCAGCAAGATAGGACGGTTCTCTGGAAACACCATATATTTT. Translation gives CASSKIGRFSGNTIYF. V and J are TRBV21-1 and TRBJ1-3. TRBV21-1 is assigned pseudogene status. The CDR3 consists of 16 residues.

V and J are TRBV7-9 and TRBJ2-1; the match to TRBD2 covers 7 bases. Germline CDR1 is SEHNR and CDR2 is FQNEAQ (reference sequence). This CDR3 region has 13 residues. V lost 0 bases to trimming and J lost 10 bases; unmatched junction nucleotides: 3. As DNA, the CDR3 is TGTGCCAGCAGCTTAGCGGGAGCGGGGGAGCAGTTCTTC. Translating gives CASSLAGAGEQFF.

The V gene is TRBV28, the J gene TRBJ2-1; perhaps TRBD1 as D (6 bases). Germline V gene lookup returns CDR1 MDHEN and CDR2 SYDVKM. Trimming removed 3 bases from V and 8 bases from J, with 11 bases in between. The CDR3 sequence is 13 residues long. The CDR3 DNA reads TGTGCCAGCAGTTTGGTGGGGGCCCATGAGCAGTTCTTC. Residues: CASSLVGAHEQFF.

This clone has only one observation. The chain recombines TRBV10-3 with TRBJ2-2; 9 bases line up with TRBD1. Germline V gives CDR1 ENHRY, CDR2 SYGVKD. The CDR3 runs 15 residues. V shed 2 bases and J 6 bases; nucleotides not matched to a gene: 4. The CDR3 region is CAISEHRGLSGELFF. In DNA form, the CDR3 reads TGTGCCATCAGTGAGCACAGGGGGCTGTCCGGGGAGCTGTTTTTT.